The rows below give T cell receptor beta chains drawn from one sample of a study of CD8+ T cells in alopecia areata. Clones were read by immunoSEQ multiplex PCR, and TCRdb kept only the in-frame ones, dropping some. The sample has 200,000 to 250,000 clones; more than 45% are singletons. The sample consisted of CD4+ T cells sorted from blood, taken at week 4, from a patient treated with tofacitinib. These receptors came from a human donor with alopecia areata. Each CDR3 is given with its conserved first and last residue. A D gene is named only where the DNA matches it firmly. Size is stated for part of the rows, as once, few or many counts, or as a class when the clone is expanded.

d_gene	v_gene	abundance	j_gene	CDR3nt	CDR3aa
-	TRBV9	-	TRBJ2-6	TGTGCCAGCAGCGTAGCACAGGGCTCGGCCAACGTCCTGACTTTC	CASSVAQGSANVLTF
-	TRBV29-1	-	TRBJ2-2	TGCAGCGTTGCTGAGGTGAACACCGGGGAGCTGTTTTTT	CSVAEVNTGELFF
-	TRBV4-1	-	TRBJ1-2	TGCGCCAGCAGCCAAGAAAGACAGCAAGTCTATGGCTACACCTTC	CASSQERQQVYGYTF
-	TRBV29-1	-	TRBJ1-2	TGCAGCGTTGCCATAGGGTATGGCTACACCTTC	CSVAIGYGYTF
TRBD1	TRBV2	few	TRBJ1-2	TGTGCCAGCAGCGTCGGACAGGGGCCCTATGGCTACACCTTC	CASSVGQGPYGYTF
TRBD2	TRBV4-3	-	TRBJ2-5	TGCGCCAGCAGCCAAGACCTTAGCGGGGGGGCCTGGGAGACCCAGTACTTC	CASSQDLSGGAWETQYF
TRBD2	TRBV4-3	-	TRBJ2-3	TGCGCCAGCAGCCCTACTAGCGGGGACACAGATACGCAGTATTTT	CASSPTSGDTDTQYF
-	TRBV10-3	-	TRBJ2-5	TGTGCCATCAGTGAGATACGAGAGACCCAGTACTTC	CAISEIRETQYF
TRBD1	TRBV29-1	few	TRBJ1-5	TGCAGCGTTTCCGGACAGGGAGATCAGCCCCAGCATTTT	CSVSGQGDQPQHF
-	TRBV6-5	few	TRBJ2-2	TGTGCCAGCAACGATGGACGGATCACCGGGGAGCTGTTTTTT	CASNDGRITGELFF
-	TRBV11-2	-	TRBJ2-6	TGCGCCAGCAGCAAACGGGCTGGGGCCAACGTCCTGACTTTC	CASSKRAGANVLTF
TRBD1	TRBV6-5	-	TRBJ1-2	TGTGCCAGCAGTCCAACAGGGGTCCGTGGCTACACCTTC	CASSPTGVRGYTF
TRBD1	TRBV4-3	few	TRBJ1-1	TGCGCCAGCAGCCAAGATTGGGACAGGGGAGCTTTCTTT	CASSQDWDRGAFF
-	TRBV29-1	few	TRBJ1-1	TGCAGCGTTGAAAGGGTCACTGAAGCTTTCTTT	CSVERVTEAFF
-	TRBV29-1	-	TRBJ2-3	TGCAGCGTCACGATCTACAGGGCAGATACGCAGTATTTT	CSVTIYRADTQYF
-	TRBV30	-	TRBJ1-3	TGTGCCGAGGGCCTGGGAAACACCATATATTTT	CAEGLGNTIYF
-	TRBV30	few	TRBJ2-7	TGTGCCTGGTCCGACGGTAACGAGCAGTACTTC	CAWSDGNEQYF
TRBD1	TRBV5-6	once	TRBJ1-1	TGTGCCAGCAGCTTAAAGGGGGCTCCTGAAGCTTTCTTT	CASSLKGAPEAFF
TRBD1	TRBV6-5	-	TRBJ1-2	TGTGCCAGCAGTGGTACGGGACAGGGGATAATTGGCTACACCTTC	CASSGTGQGIIGYTF
TRBD2	TRBV7-8	-	TRBJ2-1	TGTGCCAGCAGCTTAGAGGGACTAGCAATCCATGAGCAGTTCTTC	CASSLEGLAIHEQFF
-	TRBV29-1	-	TRBJ1-2	TGCAGCGTGGACGTTGGTGGCTACACCTTC	CSVDVGGYTF
-	TRBV11-2	-	TRBJ1-2	TGTGCCAGCAGCTTAATAGGGCGGGAGGACTATGGCTACACCTTC	CASSLIGREDYGYTF